This T cell receptor beta chain was identified in a study of response to subunit inactivated influenza vaccine. This clonotype was counted a few times. Germline V lookup: CDR1 SGHRS, CDR2 YFSETQ. This CDR3 comprises 15 residues. V shed 0 bases and J 4 bases; nucleotides not matched to a gene: 5. Each CDR3 protein gets one entry after TCRdb re-called the RT-PCR reads with MiXCR. The data contain 750,000 to 850,000 distinct CDR3 sequences, approximately 17% of them singletons. This specimen consisted of PBMCs from blood, obtained 5 days after vaccination. This TCR came from a man aged 50-59 years who received an inactivated influenza vaccine. The chain combines TRBV5-1 with TRBJ2-3; TRBD2 matches 7 bases. DNA of the CDR3: TGCGCCAGCAGCTTGGGGCGGGGGACCGCAGATACGCAGTATTTT. Protein product: CASSLGRGTADTQYF.